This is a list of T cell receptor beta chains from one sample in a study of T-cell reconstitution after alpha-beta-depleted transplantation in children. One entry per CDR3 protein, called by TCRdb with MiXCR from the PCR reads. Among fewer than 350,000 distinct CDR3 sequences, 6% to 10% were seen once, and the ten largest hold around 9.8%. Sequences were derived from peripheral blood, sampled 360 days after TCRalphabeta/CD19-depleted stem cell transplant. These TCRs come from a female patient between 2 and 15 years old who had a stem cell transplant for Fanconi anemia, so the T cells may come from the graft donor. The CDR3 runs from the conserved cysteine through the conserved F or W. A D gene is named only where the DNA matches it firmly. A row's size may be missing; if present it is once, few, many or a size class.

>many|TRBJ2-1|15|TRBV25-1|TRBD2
TGTGCCAGCGGTAGCGGGGGCCCACCCTACAATGAGCAGTTCTTC
CASGSGGPPYNEQFF
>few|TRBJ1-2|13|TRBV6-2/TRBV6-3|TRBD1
TGTGCCAGCAGTTACGACAGGGATCAAGGCTACACCTTC
CASSYDRDQGYTF
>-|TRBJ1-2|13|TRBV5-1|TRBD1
TGCGCCAGCAGCCGGGACAGGGTGGATGGCTACACCTTC
CASSRDRVDGYTF
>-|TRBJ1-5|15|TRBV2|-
TGTGCCAGCAGCGTCGACAGGTACTCGAATCAGCCCCAGCATTTT
CASSVDRYSNQPQHF
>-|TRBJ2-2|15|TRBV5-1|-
TGCGCCAGCAGGCAACAGGGCAGCAACACCGGGGAGCTGTTTTTT
CASRQQGSNTGELFF
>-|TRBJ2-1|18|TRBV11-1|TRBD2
TGTGCCAGCAGCTTTGTACTAGCGGGGGGAAGCTCCTACAATGAGCAGTTCTTC
CASSFVLAGGSSYNEQFF
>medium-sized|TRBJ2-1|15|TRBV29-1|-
TGCAGCGTCCCCGAACCCCACAAGTTCCTCAATGAGCAGTTCTTC
CSVPEPHKFLNEQFF
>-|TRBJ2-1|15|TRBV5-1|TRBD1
TGCGCCAGCAGCCTCCGACAGGGTCGGAGCGATGAGCAGTTCTTC
CASSLRQGRSDEQFF
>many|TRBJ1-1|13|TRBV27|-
TGTGCCAGCACCCGAGGAGGGGACACTGAAGCTTTCTTT
CASTRGGDTEAFF
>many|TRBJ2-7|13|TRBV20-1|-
TGCAGTGCTTTAGGCATAAACAACTACGAGCAGTACTTC
CSALGINNYEQYF
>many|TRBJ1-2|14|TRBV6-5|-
TGTGCCAGCAGTTATGCAACAAGGGGCTATGGCTACACCTTC
CASSYATRGYGYTF
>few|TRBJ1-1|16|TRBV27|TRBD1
TGTGCCAGCAGTTTGGGACGAGGACAGGGTTCCCCCCATTCGTTCTTT
CASSLGRGQGSPHSFF
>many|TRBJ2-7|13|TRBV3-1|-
TGTGCCAGCAGCCAAATAGGTCCCTACGAGCAGTACTTC
CASSQIGPYEQYF
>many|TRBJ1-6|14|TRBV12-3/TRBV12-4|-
TGTGCCAGCAGTCTCGGACAGCGTAATTCACCCCTCCACTTT
CASSLGQRNSPLHF
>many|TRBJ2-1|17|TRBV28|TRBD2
TGTGCCAGCAGTTTGCTAGCGGGAGGGGGGTCCTACAATGAGCAGTTCTTC
CASSLLAGGGSYNEQFF
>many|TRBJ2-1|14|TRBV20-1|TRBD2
TGCAGTGCTAGTTCTAGCGGGAGGTACAATGAGCAGTTCTTC
CSASSSGRYNEQFF
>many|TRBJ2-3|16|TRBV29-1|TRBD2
TGCAGCGTTGAACCGCCAGCGGGAGGGATCACAGATACGCAGTATTTT
CSVEPPAGGITDTQYF
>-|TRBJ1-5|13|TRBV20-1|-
TGCAGTTCTACCGGACAGTGCAATCAGCCCCAGCATTTT
CSSTGQCNQPQHF
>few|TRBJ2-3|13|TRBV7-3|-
TGTGCCAGCAGCTTTTCACGGTTAGATACGCAGTATTTT
CASSFSRLDTQYF
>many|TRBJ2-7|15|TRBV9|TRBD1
TGTGCCAGCAGCCCGAGGACAGGGTCGGGCTACGAGCAGTACTTC
CASSPRTGSGYEQYF
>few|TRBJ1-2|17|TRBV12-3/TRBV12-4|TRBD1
TGTGCCAGCAGTTTACCCTACATGACAGGGAAGGACTATGGCTACACCTTC
CASSLPYMTGKDYGYTF